Below are 27 T cell receptor beta chains sequenced from a single sample in a study of blood T cell repertoires in COVID-19. The protocol was immunoSEQ multiplex PCR, while the TCRdb copy is restricted to in-frame clones and leaves out a portion. This sample carries under 450,000 clones, 90% to 95% of them seen once, and the ten largest clones take roughly 0.9%. What was sequenced was PBMCs or T cells enriched from blood (not recorded which). All receptors derive from a woman aged 40-49 years who had been exposed to COVID-19.

The chain recombines TRBV3-1 (or the pseudogene TRBV3-2) with TRBJ2-2; tentatively, D is TRBD2 (5 bases). V shed 6 bases and J shed 6 bases, with 23 bases lying between them. In germline, CDR1 is LGHDT, CDR2 YNNKEL (reference sequence). The CDR3 runs to 17 residues. This CDR3 is CASSPSRGLAPSGELFF. DNA for the CDR3: TGTGCCAGCAGTCCCTCACGTGGGTTAGCGCCGTCCGGGGAGCTGTTTTTT.

The chain employs TRBV12-5 and TRBJ1-2; unclear D gene. The V gene's germline CDR1 is LGHNT and CDR2 FRNRAP. Trimming shortened V by 2 bases and J by 1 base, and 11 bases separated the two germline ends. This CDR3 has 15 residues. CDR3 nucleotide sequence: TGTGCTAGTGGTTTGCTTACTCCTATTAACTATGGCTACACCTTC. Translation gives CASGLLTPINYGYTF. The whole variable domain, filled in from reference TRBV12-5 and TRBJ1-2, reads DARVTQTPRHKVTEMGQEVTMRCQPILGHNTVFWYRQTMMQGLELLAYFRNRAPLDDSGMPKDRFSAEMPDATLATLKIQPSEPRDSAVYFCASGLLTPINYGYTFGSGTRLTVV.

The rearrangement joins TRBV20-1 to TRBJ1-1; D is ambiguous. Trimming removed 4 bases from V and 5 bases from J, with 8 bases in between. The CDR3 is made up of 11 amino acids. From germline, CDR1 is DFQATT and CDR2 SNEGSKA (reference sequence). The CDR3 DNA is TGCAGTGCTACTCAGTTGACTGAAGCTTTCTTT. It encodes CSATQLTEAFF.

The rearrangement joins TRBV5-4 to TRBJ2-1, with 7 bases matching TRBD2. V lost 2 bases and J lost 7; bases outside the gene matches: 9. CDR1 and CDR2 (germline): SGHNT, YYREEE (reference sequence). The CDR3 runs 15 residues. Here the CDR3 DNA reads TGTGCCAGCAGCTTAAATGCGGGAGCGGGAAATGAGCAGTTCTTC. It encodes CASSLNAGAGNEQFF.

The chain joins TRBV7-2 to TRBJ1-2; weak D call: TRBD1 (6 bases). Germline V gene data show CDR1 as SGHTA and CDR2 as FQGNSA. There are 14 residues in the CDR3. The V gene lost 1 base and the J gene lost 7 bases, with 13 bases spanning the gap. The CDR3: CASSLVDSISGYTF. The CDR3 DNA follows: TGTGCCAGCAGCTTAGTGGACAGTATTTCTGGCTACACCTTC. Filled out from reference TRBV7-2 and TRBJ1-2, the complete variable domain reads GAGVSQSPSNKVTEKGKDVELRCDPISGHTALYWYRQSLGQGLEFLIYFQGNSAPDKSGLPSDRFSAERTGGSVSTLTIQRTQQEDSAVYLCASSLVDSISGYTFGSGTRLTVV.

The J gene is TRBJ2-5, the V gene TRBV27; 7 bases fit TRBD1. V was pared by 6 bases and J by 2 bases, with 9 bases of the junction left unmatched. The CDR3 is 15 amino acids. The germline CDR1 and CDR2 sequences are MNHEY and SMNVEV (reference sequence). The CDR3 protein is CASSGWGQWQETQYF. The CDR3 DNA sequence: TGTGCCAGCAGCGGTTGGGGACAGTGGCAAGAGACCCAGTACTTC.

The chain carries TRBV11-2 and TRBJ2-1; weak D call: TRBD2 (6 bases). The germline V gene has CDR1 SGHAT and CDR2 FQNNGV. The length of the CDR3 is 16 residues. Deletions cut 8 bases from V and 0 bases from J, with 17 bases between. The CDR3 spells CASRAAGSSSYNEQFF. CDR3 nucleotide sequence: TGTGCCAGCCGAGCGGCGGGGTCGAGCTCCTACAATGAGCAGTTCTTC. Variable domain in full (rest from reference TRBV11-2 and TRBJ2-1): EAGVAQSPRYKIIEKRQSVAFWCNPISGHATLYWYQQILGQGPKLLIQFQNNGVVDDSQLPKDRFSAERLKGVDSTLKIQPAKLEDSAVYLCASRAAGSSSYNEQFFGPGTRLTVL.

The rearrangement joins TRBV6-5 to TRBJ2-6, with unresolved D. V gave up 6 bases and J gave up 0 bases, with 9 bases separating them. The CDR3 is 15 residues long. CDR1 and CDR2 (germline): MNHEY, SVGAGI. CDR3 region: CASRRPYSGANVLTF. The CDR3 DNA reads TGTGCCAGCAGGAGGCCCTACTCTGGGGCCAACGTCCTGACTTTC.

The chain carries TRBV3-1 (or the pseudogene TRBV3-2) and TRBJ1-2; D is unresolved. Germline-derived CDR1 and CDR2 are LGHDT and YNNKEL (reference sequence). The CDR3 consists of 12 residues. Trimming pared 2 bases from V and 7 bases from J, leaving 8 bases between. This CDR3 reads CASSQSNGGYTF. CDR3 bases: TGTGCCAGCAGCCAAAGCAACGGTGGCTACACCTTC.

The V gene is TRBV7-2, the J gene TRBJ2-5, with D unclear. CDR1 and CDR2 from the germline V gene are SGHTA and FQGNSA. V was shortened by 0 bases and J by 2 bases, with 7 bases between the two germline ends. The CDR3 contains 14 residues. The CDR3 DNA reads TGTGCCAGCAGCTTAGCCTCCGTTCAAGAGACCCAGTACTTC. The encoded protein is CASSLASVQETQYF.

This rearrangement joins TRBV6-5 to TRBJ1-5; 7 bases line up with TRBD1. The V and J ends lost 9 bases and 11 bases, in that order; junction bases with no gene match: 13. Germline loops: CDR1 MNHEY, CDR2 SVGAGI. This CDR3 region has 13 residues. The CDR3 protein is CASGETGSQAQHF. The DNA for the CDR3 is TGTGCCAGTGGGGAGACAGGGTCCCAGGCCCAGCATTTT.

The rearrangement uses TRBV9 and TRBJ2-1, with D maybe TRBD1 (6 bases). Germline V gives CDR1 SGDLS, CDR2 YYNGEE. There are 15 residues in the CDR3. V was pared by 0 bases and J by 4 bases, with 11 bases between. The CDR3 reads CASSVEGTTYNEQFF. The CDR3 nucleotides read TGTGCCAGCAGCGTAGAGGGGACAACTTACAATGAGCAGTTCTTC.

The rearrangement joins TRBV9 to TRBJ2-7, with 7 nucleotides matching TRBD2. Germline loops: CDR1 SGDLS, CDR2 YYNGEE. With V trimmed by 0 bases and J by 1 base, 4 bases remained unmatched. CDR3 length: 15 residues. The CDR3 DNA is TGTGCCAGCAGCGTAGGGACTAGTAGTTCCTACGAGCAGTACTTC. It encodes CASSVGTSSSYEQYF. Filled out from reference TRBV9 and TRBJ2-7, the complete variable domain reads DSGVTQTPKHLITATGQRVTLRCSPRSGDLSVYWYQQSLDQGLQFLIQYYNGEERAKGNILERFSAQQFPDLHSELNLSSLELGDSALYFCASSVGTSSSYEQYFGPGTRLTVT.

This clone was detected only once. The V call is TRBV7-2, the J call TRBJ1-4; the D is unclear. The CDR3 runs 16 residues. V was trimmed by 1 base and J by 0 bases, leaving 9 bases between them. The germline V gene encodes CDR1 SGHTA and CDR2 FQGNSA. CDR3 residues: CASSLVGGPTNEKLFF. The CDR3 DNA follows: TGTGCCAGCAGCTTAGTCGGCGGGCCAACTAATGAAAAACTGTTTTTT.

The genes are TRBV23-1 and TRBJ1-3; TRBD1 aligns across 8 bases. TRBV23-1 is an ORF, with its function uncertain. The CDR3 loop spans 13 amino acids. With V trimmed by 4 bases and J by 6 bases, 2 bases remained unmatched. In DNA form, the CDR3 reads TGCGCCAGCAGTCCGACAGGGGAAAACACCATATATTTT. It codes for CASSPTGENTIYF.

The sample holds one count of this clone. The V call is TRBV5-1, the J call TRBJ2-5; TRBD2 is a possible D gene (5 bases). V was clipped by 4 bases and J by 5 bases, with 21 bases between them. Germline V gene lookup returns CDR1 SGHRS and CDR2 YFSETQ. There are 16 residues in the CDR3. This CDR3 reads CASSPRTAFTEETQYF. Here the CDR3 DNA reads TGCGCCAGCAGCCCGAGGACTGCCTTTACGGAGGAGACCCAGTACTTC.

The chain combines TRBV4-2 with TRBJ1-3; 7 nucleotides line up with TRBD1. V trimming: 4 bases; J trimming: 4 bases; junction bases outside the gene matches: 1. The CDR3 consists of 13 residues. Germline values: CDR1 LGHNA, CDR2 YNFKEQ. The CDR3 sequence is CASSRGQGNTIYF. DNA for the CDR3: TGTGCCAGCAGCCGGGGACAGGGAAACACCATATATTTT.

The V and J genes are TRBV7-8 and TRBJ2-7; 9 bases agree with TRBD2. With 4 bases clipped from V and 7 bases from J, the junction kept 14 bases outside the gene matches. Germline V gene lookup returns CDR1 SGHVS and CDR2 FQNEAQ. The CDR3 extends over 16 amino acids. The CDR3 DNA sequence: TGTGCCAGCAGCTGGCGACTAGCGGCGTCGCCTGGTGAGCAGTACTTC. Its translation: CASSWRLAASPGEQYF.

The chain combines TRBV7-8 with TRBJ1-4, with 8 bases lining up with TRBD1. The CDR3 contains 18 residues. Germline lookup yields CDR1 SGHVS and CDR2 FQNEAQ. V lost 5 bases and J lost 7; bases outside the gene matches: 18. CDR3 in amino acids: CASSPRDRKSSLGEKLFF. DNA of the CDR3: TGTGCCAGCAGCCCCAGGGACAGGAAATCCTCTTTAGGTGAAAAACTGTTTTTT.

This chain links TRBV6-1 with TRBJ2-7; D call uncertain. The CDR3 extends over 13 amino acids. V lost 2 bases, J lost 1 base, and 6 bases lay in between. Per germline, CDR1 MNHNS and CDR2 SASEGT. CDR3 sequence: CASSENQSYEQYF. As DNA, the CDR3 is TGTGCCAGCAGTGAAAACCAGTCCTACGAGCAGTACTTC.

This sequence joins TRBV5-6 and TRBJ1-2; TRBD1 matches 9 bases. The V segment lost 1 base and the J segment 2 bases; nucleotides outside the gene matches: 3. In germline, CDR1 is SGHDT, CDR2 YYEEEE. This CDR3 is 15 amino acids long. As DNA, the CDR3 is TGTGCCAGCAGCTTGCCTGGACAGGGGAACTATGGCTACACCTTC. Protein sequence: CASSLPGQGNYGYTF.

The rearrangement joins TRBV24-1 to TRBJ2-1, with 15 bases fitting TRBD2. The V gene's germline CDR1 is KGHDR and CDR2 SFDVKD. V shed 2 bases, J shed 7 bases, and the junction held 8 bases outside the gene matches. The CDR3 consists of 18 residues. CDR3 protein: CATSDYGGGTSGRNEQFF. The CDR3 region has the DNA TGTGCCACCAGTGATTATGGAGGGGGGACTAGCGGGAGGAATGAGCAGTTCTTC.

The rearrangement joins TRBV27 to TRBJ2-5, with TRBD2 matching 12 bases. Unmatched junction bases numbered 10, after V lost 5 bases and J lost 3 bases. Germline values: CDR1 MNHEY, CDR2 SMNVEV (reference sequence). The CDR3 runs to 17 residues. CDR3 nucleotide sequence: TGTGCCAGCAGTCCAACCGGACTAGCGGGGATAAAAGAGACCCAGTACTTC. The encoded protein is CASSPTGLAGIKETQYF.

The rearrangement links TRBV28 to TRBJ1-1; maybe TRBD1 (6 bases). The V gene's germline CDR1 is MDHEN and CDR2 SYDVKM. Trimming cost V 10 bases and J 7 bases, with 19 bases left between them. The CDR3 length is 13 residues. As DNA, the CDR3 is TGTGCCACTAGGACAGCCTCTATTGGTGAAGCTTTCTTT. Protein: CATRTASIGEAFF.

J is TRBJ1-2 and V is TRBV2; 8 nucleotides match TRBD1. The CDR3 length is 14 residues. With 6 bases clipped from V and 8 bases from J, the junction kept 11 bases outside the gene matches. CDR1 and CDR2 (germline): SNHLY, FYNNEI. CDR3 in amino acids: CASRKGQGSKGYTF. In DNA form, the CDR3 reads TGTGCCAGCAGGAAAGGACAGGGCTCGAAGGGCTACACCTTC.

This clone was counted a single time. This chain links TRBV10-3 with TRBJ2-2; the D gene is possibly TRBD1 (7 bases). Trimming shortened V by 6 bases and J by 2 bases, and 25 bases separated the two germline ends. Germline CDR1 and CDR2: ENHRY and SYGVKD. The CDR3 runs 19 residues. The CDR3 DNA reads TGTGCCATCAGCCCCTTTTCCCTTGGAGGGACAGCTAACACCGGGGAGCTGTTTTTT. Amino acid sequence: CAISPFSLGGTANTGELFF.

The chain carries TRBV4-3 and TRBJ1-2; possible D gene TRBD1, 6 bases. CDR1 is LGHNA and CDR2 is YSLEER in the germline V gene. The CDR3 loop spans 15 amino acids. V lost 5 bases, J lost 1 base, and 14 bases lay in between. The DNA for the CDR3 is TGCGCCAGCAGCTTTTCCGGGGGGCATAACTATGGCTACACCTTC. This codes for CASSFSGGHNYGYTF.